The subject of this entry is one TCR beta chain. This clone was seen a few times. Its cognate antigen has yet to be identified. No clone much larger than this one lies a single base away; base qualities are absent. V loses 1 base, J loses 9 bases, and the germline ends lie 16 bases apart. Its CDR3 holds 15 amino acids, cysteine through phenylalanine. The retained sequence is limited to the CDR3, 45 bases, with the frame set at the first base. The germline V gene (reference sequence) gives CDR1 as LNHDA and CDR2 as SQIVND. Libraries were built with the immunoSEQ multiplex PCR assay. For TCR sequencing, RNA was extracted from every sample and reverse transcribed into cDNA to serve as template. SuperScript III was used for first-strand cDNA synthesis, primed with a 2:1 mix of oligo-dT and random hexamers. Amplification bias was assessed with a synthetic immune receptor repertoire, and residual bias was removed computationally. The study's own analysis went as follows. Raw reads were preprocessed to remove errors, and CDR3 was defined by IMGT conventions from the conserved cysteine to phenylalanine. Clonality was calculated as 1 minus Shannon entropy normalized by log2 of the number of productive unique TCRs. Whether scalp clones were CD4 or CD8 was inferred by matching scalp TCRbeta sequences against CD4 and CD8 repertoires sorted from blood. Held by TCRdb, this immuneACCESS table contains in-frame sequences only and omits some clones. Under half of the omission traces to an unresolved V gene where checked; the cause of the rest is unknown. V and J calls and clone size are those listed in that table; D and trimming were worked out from the DNA. For this sample there are some 130,000 clones; roughly 50% appear just once. Clones ranked in the top ten supply about 16% of the sample.

Taken with the paper, the label for time point translates to: around 28 days on oral tofacitinib. What the treatment or condition label conveys for this sample: oral pan-JAK inhibitor, 5-10 mg twice daily. Lesional scalp punch biopsies and peripheral blood were obtained from alopecia areata patients. After PBMCs were isolated by density centrifugation and stained for CD3, CD4 and CD8, a FACSAria was used to sort CD4+ and CD8+ T cells. This entry is derived from a study of CD8+ T cells in alopecia areata (dated by TCRdb to the late 2010s). For context, the study as a whole: Treated patients were enrolled in an open-label pilot trial of oral tofacitinib, 5 to 10 mg twice daily, for moderate-to-severe alopecia areata. Patients stayed on tofacitinib for 6 to 18 months and then had 6 months of follow-up off drug so that delayed response and recurrence could be assessed. Disease severity in treated patients was measured with the SALT score, which quantifies the percentage of affected scalp surface area. To study T cell clonal expansion in alopecia areata, the researchers applied high-throughput TCRbeta sequencing to both the C3H/HeJ mouse model and human patients. Scalp tissue and sorted CD4+ and CD8+ peripheral blood T cells from patchy and totalis/universalis alopecia areata patients and from healthy controls were covered by human TCRbeta sequencing. Biopsies were taken from tofacitinib-treated patients at baseline and at 4 and 24 weeks of treatment, and a later scalp biopsy was taken in several of the tofacitinib-treated patients. Scalp clonality was compared across normal scalp (n=4), patchy alopecia areata scalp (n=8), and alopecia totalis/universalis scalp (n=8). RNA came from the PAXgene miRNA kit for fixed scalp, the miRNeasy kit for PBMCs, and the RNeasy kit for mouse skin. TCRbeta CDR3 regions were amplified by immunoSEQ multiplex PCR using 35 Vbeta forward and 13 Jbeta reverse primers. General conclusions and limits of the study: Shared TCR sequences between patients were less evident than in mice, which may be partly attributable to HLA diversity in the patient population. Because the treated cohort was small and had just a single nonresponder, larger studies are needed to establish links between baseline CD8+ expansion and response. Unlike mouse skin, which is dominated by gammadelta T cells, normal human skin has resident alphabeta T cells that are also sequenced, and this complicates analysis of the scalp TCR repertoire. Compared with normal scalp, lesional scalp had higher clonality and more expanded CD8+ clones, particularly in alopecia totalis/universalis, a pattern that suggests antigenic drive. Many expanded lesional clones persisted in scalp and blood during tofacitinib treatment, which may partly explain relapse after stopping treatment. Scalp clonality and the number of expanded CD8+ clones among the top 100 scalp clones were significantly decreased by tofacitinib.

The source of this sequence is a human donor with alopecia areata. Sequences were derived from CD8+ T cells sorted from blood, sampled at week 4, from a patient treated with tofacitinib. Recombination connected TRBV19 to TRBJ1-5, with the D gene not clear enough to name. The sequenced DNA: TGTGCCAGTAGTATAGGTCTTGGACGGAGTACGCCCCAGCATTTT. Translated, it gives CASSIGLGRSTPQHF.